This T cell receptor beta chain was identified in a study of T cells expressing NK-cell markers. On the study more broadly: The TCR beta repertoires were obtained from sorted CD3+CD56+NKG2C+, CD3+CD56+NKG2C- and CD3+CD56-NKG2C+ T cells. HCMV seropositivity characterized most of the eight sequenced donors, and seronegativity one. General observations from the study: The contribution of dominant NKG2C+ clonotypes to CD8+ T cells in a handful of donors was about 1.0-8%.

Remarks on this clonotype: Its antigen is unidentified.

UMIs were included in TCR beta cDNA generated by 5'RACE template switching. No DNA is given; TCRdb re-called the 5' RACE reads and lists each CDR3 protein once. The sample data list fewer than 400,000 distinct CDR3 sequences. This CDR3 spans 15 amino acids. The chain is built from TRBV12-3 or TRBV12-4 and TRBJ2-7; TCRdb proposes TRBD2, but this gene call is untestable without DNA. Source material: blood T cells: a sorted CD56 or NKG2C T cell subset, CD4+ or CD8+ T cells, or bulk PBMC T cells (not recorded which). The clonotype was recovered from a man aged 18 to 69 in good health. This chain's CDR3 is CASSPGFRGGHEQYF.